This TCR beta chain was recorded in a study of regulatory T cells in long-lasting Graves disease (dated by TCRdb to the early 2020s). A note on the overall study: To count as having persistent Graves' disease, a patient had to have received antithyroid drug treatment for over 5 years with TSH receptor autoantibodies remaining persistently positive. A total of roughly 35 samples underwent TCR sequencing: some 13 from persistent and approximately 20 from newly diagnosed Graves' disease patients. Patients with persistent Graves' disease were compared with patients with newly diagnosed Graves' disease using TCR sequencing and RNA sequencing of peripheral blood. Persistent Graves' disease patients in the clinical cohort had taken antithyroid drugs for approximately ten years on average. The study was conducted in China and was registered as a clinical trial. The research as a whole found: Peripheral blood alone was examined, since thyroid tissue, which constituted the primary lesion, could not be accessed. Persistent Graves' disease patients showed lower TCR Shannon entropy and fewer highly expanded clones than newly diagnosed patients, suggesting clonal expansion. The authors noted that the small sample size was a limitation that may lower accuracy. More public clonotypes were shared among persistent patients (about 2,800) than among newly diagnosed patients (approximately 1,000). Preferential use of TRBV28, TRBJ1-2 and TRBJ2-5 was observed in persistent disease, whereas TRBV20-1 and TRBJ2-1 were favored in newly diagnosed disease. Sequencing and analysis were limited to the TCR beta chain.

According to the study, the label for this sample's time point signals: persistent/refractory GD, antithyroid drugs over 5 years with positive TRAb. For both TCR sequencing and RNA sequencing, RNA was extracted from PBMCs using TRIzol. The diagnosis of Graves' disease was made according to American Thyroid Association guidelines. The patients came from an endocrinology department in Xi'an, China. Each patient gave 7.5 to 10 milliliters of peripheral blood, collected in an EDTA anticoagulant tube. PBMCs were isolated by Ficoll Paque Plus density gradient separation without further T cell sorting. RNA quality was checked with an Agilent 2100 Bioanalyzer and agarose gel, and concentration with a NanoDrop 2000. Including the terminal cysteine and phenylalanine, the CDR3 comprises 15 residues. Solely the CDR3 DNA is kept, with 45 bases framed from the first base. Via the germline V gene (reference sequence), CDR1 is SEHNR and CDR2 FQNEAQ. V drops 1 base and J drops 7 bases, leaving 16 bases in between.

Of note for this clonotype: No cognate antigen has been identified for it. Base-call qualities are not available, and no considerably larger clone is one nucleotide away.

Library creation used multiplex PCR. Instrument used: Illumina HiSeq 4000. CDR3 regions were amplified by Arm-PCR with iRepertoire HTBI primers to construct TCR beta libraries. PCR products were gel purified before sequencing. Concerning the study's data processing: Across samples, fewer than 70 TRBV and 15 or so TRBJ segments were identified and used for gene usage analysis of CDR3 amino acid clonotypes. COPE and FqMerger were used to merge filtered high-quality paired reads into contigs. Contigs were aligned with BLAST to IMGT TRBV, TRBD and TRBJ reference genes, and CDR3 was defined per IMGT. Highly expanded clones were defined as clonotypes with a frequency above 0.1%. Repertoire diversity was measured by Shannon entropy, and V-J evenness by the Gini coefficient. Clonotypes shared by more than one individual were considered public. In-frame beta chains were kept once TCRdb had trimmed the public reads at Q25 with fastp and called clones with MiXCR. Identical CDR3 protein sequences are pooled into one entry, listed with their most common genes and DNA. The V and J calls shown here were made by TCRdb, not taken from the authors' results. For this sample there are approximately 380,000 distinct CDR3 sequences; roughly 20% appear just once. 20% of the sample lies in the top ten.

Recombination joined TRBV7-9 with TRBJ2-5, with TRBD2 perhaps the D gene, on 6 matching bases. This material consisted of peripheral blood mononuclear cells (PBMCs), taken when the disease was refractory, from a patient treated with antithyroid drugs. This sequence originates from a female donor with Graves disease. CDR3 region: CASSLEGTLRGTQYF. In nucleotides, the sequence is TGTGCCAGCAGCTTAGAAGGGACTTTAAGAGGGACCCAGTACTTC.